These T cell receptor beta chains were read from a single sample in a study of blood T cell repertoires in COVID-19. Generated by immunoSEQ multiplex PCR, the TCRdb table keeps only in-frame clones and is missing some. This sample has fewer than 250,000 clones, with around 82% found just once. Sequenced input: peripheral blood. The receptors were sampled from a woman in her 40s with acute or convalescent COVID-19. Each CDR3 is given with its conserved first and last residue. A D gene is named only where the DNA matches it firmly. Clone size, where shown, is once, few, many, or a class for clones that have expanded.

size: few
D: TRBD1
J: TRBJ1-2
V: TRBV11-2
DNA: TGTGCCAGCAGCTTAGGGGACAGATCTAACTATGGCTACACCTTC
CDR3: CASSLGDRSNYGYTF

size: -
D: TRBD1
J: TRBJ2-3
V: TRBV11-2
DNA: TGTGCCAGCAGCTTCGCGGACAGGCCAGATACGCAGTATTTT
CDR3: CASSFADRPDTQYF

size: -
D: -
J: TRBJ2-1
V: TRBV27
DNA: TGTGCCAGCAGTTTAAGCTCTGGACTATACAATGAGCAGTTCTTC
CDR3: CASSLSSGLYNEQFF

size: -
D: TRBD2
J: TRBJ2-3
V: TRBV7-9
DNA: TGTGCCAGCAGCTTATCCCTAGCGGGCACAGATACGCAGTATTTT
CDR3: CASSLSLAGTDTQYF

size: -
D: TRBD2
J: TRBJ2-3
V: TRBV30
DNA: TGTGCCTGGGCAACTAGCGGGGCCCCCCCCTATACGCAGTATTTT
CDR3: CAWATSGAPPYTQYF

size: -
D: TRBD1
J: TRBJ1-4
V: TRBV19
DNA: TGTGCCAGTAGTTCCCGGACAGGGGAAGGACTGTTTTTT
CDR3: CASSSRTGEGLFF

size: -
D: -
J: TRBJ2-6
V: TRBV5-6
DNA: TGTGCCAGCAGGACAGGTGCTAAATGGGCCAACGTCCTGACTTTC
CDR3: CASRTGAKWANVLTF

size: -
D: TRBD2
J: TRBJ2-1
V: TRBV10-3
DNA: TGTGCCATCAGTGAGTCGACTAGCGGGGGGGCGTGGAATGAGCAGTTCTTC
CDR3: CAISESTSGGAWNEQFF

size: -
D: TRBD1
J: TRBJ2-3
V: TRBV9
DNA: TGTGCCAGCAGCGATAGGACAGGCTTCACAGATACGCAGTATTTT
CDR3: CASSDRTGFTDTQYF

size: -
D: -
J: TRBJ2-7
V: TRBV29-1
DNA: TGCAGCGTTGATGGGGGGTTCGGTGGCTACGAGCAGTACTTC
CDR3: CSVDGGFGGYEQYF

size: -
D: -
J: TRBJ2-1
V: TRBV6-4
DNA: TGTGCCAGCAGTGACTCAAGGAGCTCCTACAATGAGCAGTTCTTC
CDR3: CASSDSRSSYNEQFF

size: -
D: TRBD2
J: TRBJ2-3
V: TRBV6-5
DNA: TGTGCCAGCACCGAGCGGGGGGGGGTGGATACGCAGTATTTT
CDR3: CASTERGGVDTQYF

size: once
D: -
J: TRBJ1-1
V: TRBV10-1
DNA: TGCGCCAGCAGTGAGAACACAGGAGCCACTGAAGCTTTCTTT
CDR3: CASSENTGATEAFF

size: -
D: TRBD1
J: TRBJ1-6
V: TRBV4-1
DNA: TGCGCCAGCAGCCAACAGGGGGCCTATAATTCACCCCTCCACTTT
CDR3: CASSQQGAYNSPLHF

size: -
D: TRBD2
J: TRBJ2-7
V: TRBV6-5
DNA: TGTGCCAGCACCGAGGGACTAGCGGGGGGCTACGAGCAGTACTTC
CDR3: CASTEGLAGGYEQYF

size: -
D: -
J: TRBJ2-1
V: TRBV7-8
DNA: TGTGCCAGCAGCCTACTCAGGGGCTGGGCAAATGAGCAGTTCTTC
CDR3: CASSLLRGWANEQFF

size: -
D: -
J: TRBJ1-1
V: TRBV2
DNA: TGTGCCAGTAAACAGTCCCCGGCGGGAGGGACTGAAGCTTTCTTT
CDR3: CASKQSPAGGTEAFF

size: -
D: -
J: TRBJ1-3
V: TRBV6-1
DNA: TGTGCCAGCAGTGACCAGGAATTCTCTGGAAACACCATATATTTT
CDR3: CASSDQEFSGNTIYF

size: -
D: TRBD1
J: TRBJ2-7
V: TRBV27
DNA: TGTGCCAGCAGCTTAACAGGGGGGACCTCCGAGCAGTACTTC
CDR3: CASSLTGGTSEQYF

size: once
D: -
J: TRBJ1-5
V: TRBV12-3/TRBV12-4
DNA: TGTGCCAGCAGTAATTCTATAGATCAGCCCCAGCATTTT
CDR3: CASSNSIDQPQHF

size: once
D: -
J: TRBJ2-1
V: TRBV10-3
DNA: TGTGCCATCAGTGATCAGGTCCTCGAGCAGTTCTTC
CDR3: CAISDQVLEQFF

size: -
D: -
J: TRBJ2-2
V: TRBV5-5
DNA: TGTGCCAGCAGCTTACAAATGAGGGAGCTGTTTTTT
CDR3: CASSLQMRELFF

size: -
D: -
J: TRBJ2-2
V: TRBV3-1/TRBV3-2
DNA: TGTGCCAGCAGCCAATTTCACATTGCGGAGCTGTTTTTT
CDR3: CASSQFHIAELFF

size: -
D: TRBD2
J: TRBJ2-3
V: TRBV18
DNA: TGTGCCAGCTCACCAGGGGGGGTCAGCACAGATACGCAGTATTTT
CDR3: CASSPGGVSTDTQYF

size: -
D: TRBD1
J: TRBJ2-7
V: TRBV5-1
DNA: TGCGCCAGCAGCCCCTGGACAGGGAGGACCTACGAGCAGTACTTC
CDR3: CASSPWTGRTYEQYF

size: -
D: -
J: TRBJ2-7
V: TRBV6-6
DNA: TGTGCCAGCAGCAAAGACCCACGGGATAGGTCCTACGAGCAGTACTTC
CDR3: CASSKDPRDRSYEQYF

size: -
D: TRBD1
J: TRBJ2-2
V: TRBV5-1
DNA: TGCGCCAGCAGCCCTGATAGGGGGACAGGGAACACCGGGGAGCTGTTTTTT
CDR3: CASSPDRGTGNTGELFF

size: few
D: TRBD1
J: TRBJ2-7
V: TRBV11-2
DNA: TGTGCCAGCAGCCCTCAGGCCTCCGAGGACAGGGGGGACGAGCAGTACTTC
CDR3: CASSPQASEDRGDEQYF

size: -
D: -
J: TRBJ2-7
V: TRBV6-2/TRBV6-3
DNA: TGTGCCAGCAGCCCGGGACTTACCTACGAGCAGTACTTC
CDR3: CASSPGLTYEQYF

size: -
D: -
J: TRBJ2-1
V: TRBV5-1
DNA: TGCGCCAGCAGCTTGGACCCAGGGCCCTACAATGAGCAGTTCTTC
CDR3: CASSLDPGPYNEQFF

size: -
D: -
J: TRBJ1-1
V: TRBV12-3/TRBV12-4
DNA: TGTGCCAGCAGTAGGGGACAGAACACTGAAGCTTTCTTT
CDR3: CASSRGQNTEAFF

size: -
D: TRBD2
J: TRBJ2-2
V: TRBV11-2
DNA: TGTGCCAGCAGCCTGGGACTAGCGGGAGTAGACACCGGGGAGCTGTTTTTT
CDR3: CASSLGLAGVDTGELFF

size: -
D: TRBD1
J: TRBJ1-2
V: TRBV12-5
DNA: TGTGCTAGTGGTTTGACCCGACAGGGACTTTTACCTAAGGACCGATCAAACTATGGCTACACCTTC
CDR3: CASGLTRQGLLPKDRSNYGYTF

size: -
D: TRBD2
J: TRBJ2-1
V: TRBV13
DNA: TGTGCCAGCAGCTTGACTAGCGGGAGGGCCGCTTATGAGCAGTTCTTC
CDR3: CASSLTSGRAAYEQFF

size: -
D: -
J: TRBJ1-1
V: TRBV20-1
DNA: TGCAGTGCTAGTACAGGGCCGAGCACTGAAGCTTTCTTT
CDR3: CSASTGPSTEAFF

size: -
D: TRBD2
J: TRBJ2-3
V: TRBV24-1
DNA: TGTGCCACCAGTGACTCGAGGAGGACTAGCGGCCCGGATACGCAGTATTTT
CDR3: CATSDSRRTSGPDTQYF

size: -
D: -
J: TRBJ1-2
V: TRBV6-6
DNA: TGTGCCAGCAGTCTCCCCGGGGGGGTGGGCTACACCTTC
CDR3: CASSLPGGVGYTF

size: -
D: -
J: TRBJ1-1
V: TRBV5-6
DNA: TGTGCCAGCAGCAGGCTACAGGGTCGGCCTGAAGCTTTCTTT
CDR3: CASSRLQGRPEAFF

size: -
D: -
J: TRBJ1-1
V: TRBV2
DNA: TGTGCCAGCAGTGCATCACAGGGTTTCACTGAAGCTTTCTTT
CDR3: CASSASQGFTEAFF

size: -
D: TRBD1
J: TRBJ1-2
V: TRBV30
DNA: TGTGCCTCGTCTACAGGGGAAAGGGGCTATGGCTACACCTTC
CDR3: CASSTGERGYGYTF

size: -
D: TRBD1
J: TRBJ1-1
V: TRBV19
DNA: TGTGCCAGTAGTGGGGGACAGGGGGCGCGAAGTACGAACACTGAAGCTTTCTTT
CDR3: CASSGGQGARSTNTEAFF

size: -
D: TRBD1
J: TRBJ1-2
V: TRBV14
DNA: TGTGCCAGCAGCGAAGGGGGCCTCTATGGCTACACCTTC
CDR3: CASSEGGLYGYTF

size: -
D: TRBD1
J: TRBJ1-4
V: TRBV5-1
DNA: TGCGCCAGCAGCCAGAAAACAACAGGGGTGGGGACTAATGAAAAACTGTTTTTT
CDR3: CASSQKTTGVGTNEKLFF

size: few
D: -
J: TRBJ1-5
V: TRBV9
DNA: TGTGCCAGCAGCGTATCCGACAGAAATCAGCCCCAGCATTTT
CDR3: CASSVSDRNQPQHF

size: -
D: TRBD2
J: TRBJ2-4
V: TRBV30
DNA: TGTGCCTGGAGTGATGGGACTAGCGGGTCCCAAGACATTCAGTACTTC
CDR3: CAWSDGTSGSQDIQYF

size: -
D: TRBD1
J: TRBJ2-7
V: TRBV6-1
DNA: TGTGCCAGCAGTGAACCCAGGGGGTACTCCTACGAGCAGTACTTC
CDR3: CASSEPRGYSYEQYF

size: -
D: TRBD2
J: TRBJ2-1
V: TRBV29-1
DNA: TGCAGCGTGGAGAGGCGGGAGGGGCATGAGCAGTTCTTC
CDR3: CSVERREGHEQFF

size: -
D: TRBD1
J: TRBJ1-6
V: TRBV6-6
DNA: TGTGCCAGCAGTTTCGGACAGGGGAATGGACCCCTCCACTTT
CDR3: CASSFGQGNGPLHF

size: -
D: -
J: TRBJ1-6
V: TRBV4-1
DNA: TGCGCCAGCAGCTCAATCCCGGAGGGCAAGAGTTCACCCCTCCACTTT
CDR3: CASSSIPEGKSSPLHF

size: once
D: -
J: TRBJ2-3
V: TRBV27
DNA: TGTGCCAGCAGTTTATTCCTGCGCGGGTCAGATACGCAGTATTTT
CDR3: CASSLFLRGSDTQYF

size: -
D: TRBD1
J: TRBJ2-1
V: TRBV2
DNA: TGTGCCAGCAGTGAAGGAGGGGGCGCCTTTAATGAGCAGTTCTTC
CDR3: CASSEGGGAFNEQFF

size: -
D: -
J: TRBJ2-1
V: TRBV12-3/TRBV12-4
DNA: TGTGCCAGCAGTCCCGCCCGGTACAATGAGCAGTTCTTC
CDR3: CASSPARYNEQFF

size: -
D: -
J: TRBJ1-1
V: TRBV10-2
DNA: TGCGCCAGCAGTGAAGTGGGCGCGGGCACTGAAGCTTTCTTT
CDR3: CASSEVGAGTEAFF